One and the same sample provided the 13 T cell receptor beta chains below, sequenced in a study of neurological immune-mediated disorders. TCRdb called the 5' RACE reads again in MiXCR, with one record for every CDR3 protein. The data hold tens of thousands of distinct CDR3 sequences, with 2% to 3% observed a single time. Sequencing used PBMCs. Receptor source: a woman in her thirties with multiple sclerosis.

This clonotype was observed at least ten times. J is TRBJ1-1 and V is TRBV5-1, with no clear D. The germline V gene encodes CDR1 SGHRS and CDR2 YFSETQ. This CDR3 is 12 amino acids long. Trimming shortened V by 5 bases and J by 1 base, and 6 bases separated the two germline ends. CDR3 in amino acids: CASRVGNTEAFF. The DNA for the CDR3 is TGCGCCAGCAGGGTAGGGAACACTGAAGCTTTCTTT.

This clonotype occurred many times. The rearrangement joins TRBV24-1 to TRBJ2-1; 8 bases line up with TRBD1. This CDR3 is 16 amino acids long. The J segment lost 4 bases and the V segment lost 6 bases, leaving 10 bases of the junction unmatched. Germline V gene sequence: CDR1 KGHDR, CDR2 SFDVKD. The chain's CDR3 is CATSTQDRETYNEQFF. For the CDR3, the DNA is TGTGCCACCAGTACCCAGGACAGGGAAACGTACAATGAGCAGTTCTTC.

This clonotype was counted ten times or more. The chain is built from TRBV20-1 and TRBJ2-1; tentative D call: TRBD2 (7 bases). Germline V gives CDR1 DFQATT, CDR2 SNEGSKA (reference sequence). V lost 8 bases and J lost 9, with 23 bases in between. This CDR3 spans 14 amino acids. In DNA form, the CDR3 reads TGCAGTAGAGGGGGAACAGGGAGGGGTAGTGAGCAGTTCTTC. Its protein product is CSRGGTGRGSEQFF.

This clonotype was seen repeatedly, ten times or more. The rearrangement links TRBV12-3 or TRBV12-4 to TRBJ2-1; TRBD2 agrees at 11 bases. Trimming removed 5 bases from V and 8 bases from J; junction bases left unmatched: 5. This CDR3 has 14 residues. CDR3 region: CASSPTSGNYEQFF. The CDR3 DNA is TGTGCCAGCAGTCCGACTAGCGGGAACTATGAGCAGTTCTTC.

This clonotype has a count of ten or more. V and J are TRBV20-1 and TRBJ2-1, with TRBD2 matching 8 bases. In germline, CDR1 is DFQATT, CDR2 SNEGSKA (reference sequence). This CDR3 comprises 13 residues. Trimming removed 5 bases from V and 4 bases from J; junction bases left unmatched: 4. This CDR3 is CSAFSGTYNEQFF. The CDR3 DNA reads as TGCAGTGCTTTTAGCGGGACTTACAATGAGCAGTTCTTC.

This clonotype was detected ten times or more. The V gene is TRBV20-1, the J gene TRBJ2-7, with D possibly TRBD2 on 5 matching bases. The CDR3 length is 11 residues. V lost 7 bases to trimming and J lost 1 base, with 8 bases between them. Per germline, CDR1 DFQATT and CDR2 SNEGSKA (reference sequence). The CDR3 nucleotides are TGCAGTGGTGGCGGGTCCTACGAGCAGTACTTC. Amino acid sequence: CSGGGSYEQYF.

This clonotype was recorded at least ten times. The chain has TRBV27 and TRBJ2-1; 8 bases are shared with TRBD1. The J segment lost 10 bases and the V segment lost 2 bases, leaving 7 bases of the junction unmatched. Germline CDR1 MNHEY, CDR2 SMNVEV (reference sequence). The CDR3 consists of 14 residues. The CDR3 coding sequence is TGTGCCAGCAGTTTAGCTGAGACAGGGGACGAGCAGTTCTTC. Translated: CASSLAETGDEQFF.

In this sample, this clonotype turned up many times. The chain uses TRBV18 and TRBJ2-1, with a weak D call TRBD2 (6 bases). The CDR3 runs to 16 residues. The germline V gene has CDR1 KGHSH and CDR2 LQKENI. Trimming left V 5 bases short and J 5 bases short, with 19 bases between. Here the CDR3 reads CASSRSVGSYHNEQFF. CDR3 in DNA: TGTGCCAGCTCAAGATCGGTCGGGAGTTACCACAATGAGCAGTTCTTC. Looking up the rest from reference TRBV18 and TRBJ2-1 gives the full variable domain: NAGVMQNPRHLVRRRGQEARLRCSPMKGHSHVYWYRQLPEEGLKFMVYLQKENIIDESGMPKERFSAEFPKEGPSILRIQQVVRGDSAAYFCASSRSVGSYHNEQFFGPGTRLTVL.

This clonotype was recorded at least ten times. The CDR3 DNA sequence: TGCAGTGCTTCCAGGGAGATATATAGCAATCAGCCCCAGCATTTT. This gives the protein CSASREIYSNQPQHF. This chain uses TRBV20-1 with TRBJ1-5, with a weak D call TRBD1 (5 bases). Per germline, CDR1 DFQATT and CDR2 SNEGSKA (reference sequence). The CDR3 runs 15 residues. The V end lost 5 bases, the J end lost 0 bases, and 14 bases lay between the germline ends.

This clonotype was counted ten times or more. This chain uses TRBV3-1 with TRBJ2-1; D not certain. In germline, CDR1 is LGHDT, CDR2 YNNKEL (reference sequence). The CDR3 is 14 residues long. The V end was cut by 4 bases, the J end by 9 bases, with 16 bases between. The CDR3 DNA follows: TGTGCCAGCAGCCCGGCATGGAGAGCATTTGAGCAGTTCTTC. Amino acids: CASSPAWRAFEQFF.

The sample holds many counts of this clonotype. The rearrangement links TRBV7-2 to TRBJ2-3; possible D gene TRBD2, 5 bases. The CDR3 contains 18 residues. With 4 bases removed from V and 0 bases from J, the gap between germline ends came to 20 bases. CDR1 and CDR2 from the germline V gene are SGHTA and FQGNSA. The CDR3 is CASSSRTVDSPSTDTQYF. The CDR3, as DNA: TGTGCCAGCAGCTCCAGGACTGTTGATTCGCCTAGCACAGATACGCAGTATTTT.

This clonotype was recorded many times. The chain has TRBV15 and TRBJ2-3, with a weak D call TRBD1 (5 bases). CDR3 size: 15 residues. CDR1 and CDR2 from the germline V gene are LNHNV and YYDKDF (reference sequence). V gave up 3 bases and J gave up 5 bases, with 15 bases separating them. The CDR3 protein is CATSRSRVVVDTQYF. The CDR3 DNA sequence: TGTGCCACCAGCAGGTCCAGGGTCGTCGTAGATACGCAGTATTTT.

This clonotype was picked up many times. The chain employs TRBV2 and TRBJ1-4, with D unresolved. V lost 4 bases and J 5 bases, leaving 14 bases between the germline ends. CDR3 length: 15 amino acids. In germline, CDR1 is SNHLY, CDR2 FYNNEI. CDR3 nucleotides: TGTGCCAGCAGTGCCTCAACCCGAGGGAATGAAAAACTGTTTTTT. It yields the protein CASSASTRGNEKLFF.